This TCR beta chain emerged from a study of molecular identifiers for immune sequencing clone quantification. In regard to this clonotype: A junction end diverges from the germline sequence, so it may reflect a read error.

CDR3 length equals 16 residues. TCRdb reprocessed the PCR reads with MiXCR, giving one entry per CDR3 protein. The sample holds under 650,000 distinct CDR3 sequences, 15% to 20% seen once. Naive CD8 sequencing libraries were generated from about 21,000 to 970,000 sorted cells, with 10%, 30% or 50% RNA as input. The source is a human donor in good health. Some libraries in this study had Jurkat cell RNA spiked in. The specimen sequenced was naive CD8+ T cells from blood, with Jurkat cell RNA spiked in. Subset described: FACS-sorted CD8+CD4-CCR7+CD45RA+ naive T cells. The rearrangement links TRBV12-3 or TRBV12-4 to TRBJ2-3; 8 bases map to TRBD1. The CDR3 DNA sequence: TGTACCAGCAGTGTCCGGACAGGGAAAAGCACAGATACGCAGTATTTT. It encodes CTSSVRTGKSTDTQYF.